The 32 T cell receptor beta chains below come from one sample, sequenced in a study of T-cell memory formation after mild COVID-19. Each CDR3 protein is one row after TCRdb ran MiXCR on the 5' RACE reads. The sample holds 300,000 or so distinct CDR3 sequences; under 20% are singletons and the top ten take 23%. The source material was PBMCs or a T cell subset sorted from them (not recorded which). The receptor source for this set is a young man who had mild COVID-19 (a few samples of this study predate the infection). Cell type and time point are not known.

This chain uses TRBV7-3 with TRBJ2-1, with a possible D match to TRBD2 (6 bases). Germline V lookup: CDR1 SGHTA, CDR2 FQGTGA. The V gene lost 2 bases and the J gene lost 6 bases, with 11 bases spanning the gap. The CDR3 has 14 amino acids. The CDR3 is CASSLERGSNEQFF. The DNA of the CDR3 is TGTGCCAGCAGCTTAGAACGGGGGAGCAATGAGCAGTTCTTC.

The chain recombines TRBV6-2 or TRBV6-3 with TRBJ2-2, with D possibly matching TRBD1 (6 bases). Looked up from germline, CDR1 is MNHEY and CDR2 is SVGEGT. The CDR3 runs 13 residues. V was trimmed by 8 bases and J by 0 bases, leaving 7 bases between them. CDR3 DNA: TGTGCCAGCCGACAGGCGAACACCGGGGAGCTGTTTTTT. Its translation is CASRQANTGELFF.

CDR3 coding DNA: TGTGCCAGCAGCCCAAGACGATTCGCCCAAGAGACCCAGTACTTC. Amino acid sequence: CASSPRRFAQETQYF. The chain couples TRBV7-9 to TRBJ2-5; D is unresolved. The CDR3 is made up of 15 amino acids. The germline CDR1 and CDR2 sequences are SEHNR and FQNEAQ (reference sequence). The V end was cut by 5 bases, the J end by 1 base, with 14 bases between. Combining the CDR3 with reference TRBV7-9 and TRBJ2-5 gives the whole variable domain DTGVSQNPRHKITKRGQNVTFRCDPISEHNRLYWYRQTLGQGPEFLTYFQNEAQLEKSRLLSDRFSAERPKGSFSTLEIQRTEQGDSAMYLCASSPRRFAQETQYFGPGTRLLVL.

The chain is built from TRBV6-2 or TRBV6-3 and TRBJ1-2, with D uncertain. The CDR3 runs to 15 residues. Trimming pared 5 bases from V and 4 bases from J, leaving 17 bases between. Germline CDR1 and CDR2: MNHEY and SVGEGT. The chain's CDR3 is CASSHPQWETYGYTF. The CDR3 bases are TGTGCCAGCAGTCACCCCCAGTGGGAAACCTATGGCTACACCTTC.

The rearrangement links TRBV4-3 to TRBJ2-3, with no clear D. This CDR3 comprises 15 residues. Germline V gene lookup returns CDR1 LGHNA and CDR2 YSLEER. Trimming pared 1 base from V and 1 base from J, leaving 9 bases between. The CDR3 loop reads CASSQVRAGTDTQYF. Here the CDR3 DNA reads TGCGCCAGCAGCCAAGTGCGCGCCGGCACAGATACGCAGTATTTT.

This clonotype was seen ten or more times. The chain uses TRBV7-2 and TRBJ2-3; D unclear. From germline, CDR1 is SGHTA and CDR2 FQGNSA. The CDR3 spans 12 residues. With 8 bases removed from V and 1 base from J, the gap between germline ends came to 7 bases. For the CDR3, the DNA is TGTGCCAGCGCGAAGGGCACAGATACGCAGTATTTT. This gives the protein CASAKGTDTQYF.

This clonotype was counted a few times. The chain is built from TRBV28 and TRBJ2-1; 9 positions match TRBD1. CDR3 length: 15 residues. Trimming cost V 8 bases and J 2 bases; bases outside gene matches: 7. CDR1 and CDR2 from the germline V gene are MDHEN and SYDVKM. CDR3 coding DNA: TGTGCCAGCCGGCTCGGGGACAGGGCCTACAATGAGCAGTTCTTC. Translated: CASRLGDRAYNEQFF.

This clonotype was found a few times. This chain links TRBV6-2 or TRBV6-3 with TRBJ2-2, with D possibly TRBD2 on 6 matching bases. Germline loops: CDR1 MNHEY, CDR2 SVGEGT. V was pared by 5 bases and J by 6 bases, with 10 bases between. This CDR3 has 13 residues. The CDR3 loop reads CASSPREAGELFF. CDR3 sequence (DNA): TGTGCCAGCAGTCCCAGGGAGGCCGGGGAGCTGTTTTTT.

This clonotype was detected a few times. The CDR3 sequence is CASSRAPSTGRSYEQYV. The DNA of the CDR3 is TGCGCCAGCAGCCGTGCCCCGTCGACAGGGAGGTCCTACGAGCAGTACGTC. This chain links TRBV5-1 with TRBJ2-7, with D tentatively TRBD1 (7 bases). V was shortened by 4 bases and J by 1 base, with 21 bases between the two germline ends. Germline CDR1 reads SGHRS; CDR2 reads YFSETQ. The length of the CDR3 is 17 residues.

A few counts support this clonotype. The chain recombines TRBV6-6 with TRBJ2-7; 9 nucleotides agree with TRBD1. In germline, CDR1 is MNHNY, CDR2 SVGAGI (reference sequence). Trimming removed 2 bases from V and 2 bases from J; junction bases left unmatched: 4. This CDR3 contains 15 residues. CDR3 in DNA: TGTGCCAGCAGTTACACACAGGGGGCGGCCTACGAGCAGTACTTC. Protein: CASSYTQGAAYEQYF.

This clonotype came up many times. The rearrangement links TRBV7-3 to TRBJ2-3, with D possibly matching TRBD2 (7 bases). Per the germline V gene, CDR1 is SGHTA and CDR2 is FQGTGA. Trimming took off 2 bases at V and 4 bases at J, with 10 bases between the two ends. The CDR3 length is 14 residues. CDR3 bases: TGTGCCAGCAGCTTAGGGGGGGGCCCAGATACGCAGTATTTT. Amino acid sequence: CASSLGGGPDTQYF.

This clonotype was recorded at least ten times. One end of the junction fails to match germline, which may point to a read error. The chain joins TRBV4-2 to TRBJ2-4, with D possibly being TRBD1 or TRBD2 (6 bases each). The CDR3 sequence is 13 residues long. Germline CDR1 is LGHNA and CDR2 is YNFKEQ. The CDR3 nucleotides are TGTGCCAGCAGCCAAGAGGGTAGGGGGGTCAAGGACTTC. Translated, it gives CASSQEGRGVKDF.

The gene calls are TRBV5-1 and TRBJ1-2; 7 bases are a match to TRBD1. Germline V CDR1 and CDR2: SGHRS, YFSETQ. Trimming removed 3 bases from V and 2 bases from J; junction bases left unmatched: 16. This CDR3 contains 18 residues. CDR3 bases: TGCGCCAGCAGCTGGTTCCCGGGACAGCGATCTTTAAACTATGGCTACACCTTC. Translating gives CASSWFPGQRSLNYGYTF.

The gene calls are TRBV12-3 or TRBV12-4 and TRBJ2-5, with TRBD2 matching 10 bases. V was pared by 4 bases and J by 1 base, with 9 bases of the junction left unmatched. The CDR3 extends over 17 amino acids. CDR3 bases: TGTGCCAGCAGTTACTCCTTAGAGCGGGGGGGCCAAGAGACCCAGTACTTC. This gives the protein CASSYSLERGGQETQYF.

The genes are TRBV27 and TRBJ2-5; 9 nucleotides agree with TRBD2. Germline trimming cut 3 bases from V and 5 bases from J; bases unmatched to any gene: 13. The CDR3 covers 17 residues. Germline values: CDR1 MNHEY, CDR2 SMNVEV (reference sequence). CDR3 DNA: TGTGCCAGCAGTTTCTTCTTCCCTAGCGGGGTGAATGAGACCCAGTACTTC. It codes for CASSFFFPSGVNETQYF.

This clonotype showed up many times. This sequence joins TRBV4-2 and TRBJ2-1; D is unresolved. Trimming removed 4 bases from V and 7 bases from J, with 8 bases in between. In germline, CDR1 is LGHNA, CDR2 YNFKEQ. The CDR3 is made up of 12 amino acids. Here the CDR3 reads CASSPHLNEQFF. The DNA of the CDR3 is TGTGCCAGCAGCCCACACCTTAATGAGCAGTTCTTC.

The rearrangement uses TRBV2 and TRBJ1-2; D ambiguous. Germline CDR1 and CDR2: SNHLY and FYNNEI. CDR3 length: 12 residues. V lost 3 bases to trimming and J lost 3 bases, with 5 bases between them. The CDR3 DNA follows: TGTGCCAGCAGTGACTCTTACTATGGCTACACCTTC. This sequence encodes CASSDSYYGYTF.

This chain links TRBV4-3 with TRBJ2-2; 8 nucleotides match TRBD2. After removal of 2 bases from V and 7 bases from J, the junction contained 0 bases not matched to a gene. Germline V gene sequence: CDR1 LGHNA, CDR2 YSLEER. There are 13 residues in the CDR3. The CDR3 loop is CASSQTSGGELFF. In DNA form, the CDR3 reads TGCGCCAGCAGCCAAACTAGCGGCGGGGAGCTGTTTTTT.

This clonotype was observed a few times. The chain combines TRBV6-5 with TRBJ2-3; D gene ambiguous. The CDR3 contains 12 residues. With 4 bases removed from V and 6 bases from J, the gap between germline ends came to 8 bases. CDR1 is MNHEY, CDR2 SVGAGI, per germline. CDR3 sequence: CASSSDRDTQYF. The DNA of the CDR3 is TGTGCCAGCAGTTCGGACCGGGATACGCAGTATTTT.

The V and J genes are TRBV3-1 and TRBJ2-1; 11 positions match TRBD2. V was clipped by 5 bases and J by 0 bases; unmatched bases: 12. Germline V CDR1 and CDR2: LGHDT, YNNKEL (reference sequence). The CDR3 covers 19 residues. CDR3 protein: CASSGTSGGLLSSYNEQFF. CDR3 bases: TGTGCCAGCAGCGGTACTAGCGGGGGCCTCCTGAGCTCCTACAATGAGCAGTTCTTC.

The CDR3 region is CASTYLGNSPLHF. For the CDR3, the DNA is TGTGCCAGCACCTATTTGGGGAATTCACCCCTCCACTTT. The rearrangement links TRBV12-3 or TRBV12-4 to TRBJ1-6, with D hard to call. Trimming stripped 7 bases from V and 7 bases from J, with 11 bases between. This CDR3 is built from 13 residues.

This clonotype was observed a few times. The chain employs TRBV7-9 and TRBJ1-2; 7 bases fit TRBD1. Germline lookup yields CDR1 SEHNR and CDR2 FQNEAQ (reference sequence). V shed 4 bases, J shed 1 base, and the junction held 3 bases outside the gene matches. The CDR3 has 14 amino acids. DNA of the CDR3: TGTGCCAGCAGCTGGGACAGTATTAACTATGGCTACACCTTC. Translating it yields CASSWDSINYGYTF.

The chain employs TRBV19 and TRBJ2-4; D unresolved. Germline CDR1 reads LNHDA; CDR2 reads SQIVND (reference sequence). The CDR3 covers 15 residues. Between the trimmed V and J ends, which lost 1 base and 0 bases, there was a span of 7 bases. In DNA, the CDR3 is TGTGCCAGTAGTATAGTACAGCTAGCCAAAAACATTCAGTACTTC. Translated, it gives CASSIVQLAKNIQYF. Supplemented by reference TRBV19 and TRBJ2-4, the full variable domain reads DGGITQSPKYLFRKEGQNVTLSCEQNLNHDAMYWYRQDPGQGLRLIYYSQIVNDFQKGDIAEGYSVSREKKESFPLTVTSAQKNPTAFYLCASSIVQLAKNIQYFGAGTRLSVL.

Ten or more counts support this clonotype. The chain carries TRBV29-1 and TRBJ2-5, with 8 bases that match TRBD2. After removal of 1 base from V and 0 bases from J, the junction contained 4 bases not matched to a gene. Germline CDR1 reads SQVTM; CDR2 reads ANQGSEA. The CDR3 has 15 residues. CDR3 DNA: TGCAGCGTTGAAGGAGGGCGGGGGGACCAAGAGACCCAGTACTTC. This codes for CSVEGGRGDQETQYF.

The chain employs TRBV7-2 and TRBJ2-2; D is undetermined. V gave up 5 bases and J gave up 4 bases, with 5 bases separating them. Germline assignment: CDR1 SGHTA and CDR2 FQGNSA. The CDR3 loop spans 12 amino acids. The CDR3 reads CASSEFTGELFF. The CDR3 DNA is TGTGCCAGCAGCGAATTCACCGGGGAGCTGTTTTTT.

The chain employs TRBV24-1 and TRBJ2-1; tentative D call: TRBD1 (7 bases). Trimming stripped 4 bases from V and 7 bases from J, with 16 bases between. The germline V gene encodes CDR1 KGHDR and CDR2 SFDVKD. This CDR3 has 15 residues. CDR3 nucleotide sequence: TGTGCCACCAGTGACCCAAACAGGGGAGGAAATGAGCAGTTCTTC. Its protein product is CATSDPNRGGNEQFF.

This clonotype was seen a handful of times. J is TRBJ2-7 and V is TRBV12-3 or TRBV12-4; 9 bases map to TRBD2. The junction had 10 bases not matched to a gene; V was cut back by 5 bases and J by 5 bases. CDR3 length: 15 amino acids. The CDR3 region has the DNA TGTGCCAGCAGTCTACCGGGACTAGCTAATCACGAGCAGTACTTC. Residues: CASSLPGLANHEQYF.

The chain joins TRBV7-3 to TRBJ1-6, with TRBD1 identical over 7 bases. V was clipped by 5 bases and J by 10 bases; unmatched bases: 8. This CDR3 comprises 14 residues. Germline CDR1 reads SGHTA; CDR2 reads FQGTGA. The CDR3 DNA is TGTGCCAGCAGCCCACAGGGGATAGGGTCACCCCTCCACTTT. Encoded protein: CASSPQGIGSPLHF. The whole variable domain, filled in from reference TRBV7-3 and TRBJ1-6, reads GAGVSQTPSNKVTEKGKYVELRCDPISGHTALYWYRQSLGQGPEFLIYFQGTGAADDSGLPNDRFFAVRPEGSVSTLKIQRTERGDSAVYLCASSPQGIGSPLHFGNGTRLTVT.

V and J are TRBV9 and TRBJ2-2; possibly TRBD2 for D (7 bases). V lost 0 bases and J lost 4, with 13 bases in between. CDR3 length: 16 residues. Per the germline V gene, CDR1 is SGDLS and CDR2 is YYNGEE. Written as DNA, the CDR3 is TGTGCCAGCAGCGTAGCTCGGGGGGCCTTCACCGGGGAGCTGTTTTTT. Its protein product is CASSVARGAFTGELFF. Complete variable domain (other parts from reference TRBV9 and TRBJ2-2): DSGVTQTPKHLITATGQRVTLRCSPRSGDLSVYWYQQSLDQGLQFLIQYYNGEERAKGNILERFSAQQFPDLHSELNLSSLELGDSALYFCASSVARGAFTGELFFGEGSRLTVL.

The chain has TRBV5-4 and TRBJ2-3; no reliable D call. This CDR3 spans 16 amino acids. The germline V gene encodes CDR1 SGHNT and CDR2 YYREEE (reference sequence). The ends were cut back, 3 bases at V and 5 bases at J, with 19 bases in the middle. The CDR3 DNA follows: TGTGCCAGCAGCTCCCAGACTGGCAGAGGCCGAGATACGCAGTATTTT. Its translation is CASSSQTGRGRDTQYF.

V gene TRBV4-1 combines with J gene TRBJ2-3; D might be TRBD1 or TRBD2, each matching 5 bases. This CDR3 region has 18 residues. In germline, CDR1 is MGHRA, CDR2 YSYEKL. The V end lost 3 bases, the J end lost 5 bases, and 24 bases lay between the germline ends. The chain's CDR3 is CASSQVRGLGVPGDTQYF. The CDR3 DNA sequence: TGCGCCAGCAGCCAGGTTCGCGGGCTGGGGGTCCCGGGAGATACGCAGTATTTT.

This clonotype was seen ten or more times. V usage is TRBV7-9 and J usage is TRBJ1-1; tentative D call: TRBD1 (5 bases). The CDR3 has 12 residues. Germline lookup yields CDR1 SEHNR and CDR2 FQNEAQ (reference sequence). Trimming left V 6 bases short and J 11 bases short, with 16 bases between. As DNA, the CDR3 is TGTGCCAGCAGAATCGACAGCCCGGTTGCTTTCTTT. Residues: CASRIDSPVAFF.